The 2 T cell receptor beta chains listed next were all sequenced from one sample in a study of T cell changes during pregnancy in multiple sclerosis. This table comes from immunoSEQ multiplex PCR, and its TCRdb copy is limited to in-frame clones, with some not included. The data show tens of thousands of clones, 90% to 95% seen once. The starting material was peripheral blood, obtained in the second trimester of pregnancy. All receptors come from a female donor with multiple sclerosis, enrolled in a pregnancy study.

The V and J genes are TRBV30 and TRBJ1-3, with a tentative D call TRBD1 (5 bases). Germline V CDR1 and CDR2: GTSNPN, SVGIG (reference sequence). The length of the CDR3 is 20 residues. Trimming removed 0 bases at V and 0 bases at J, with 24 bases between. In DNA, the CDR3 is TGTGCCTGGAGTGTCGGTCCTGGGCGGGACTCATCATCCTCTGGAAACACCATATATTTT. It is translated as CAWSVGPGRDSSSSGNTIYF.

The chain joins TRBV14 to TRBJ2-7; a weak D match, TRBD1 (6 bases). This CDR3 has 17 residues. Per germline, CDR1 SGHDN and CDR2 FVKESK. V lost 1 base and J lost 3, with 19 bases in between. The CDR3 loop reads CASSQGGRSLAVYEQYF. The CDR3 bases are TGTGCCAGCAGCCAAGGGGGGCGTAGTTTGGCAGTCTACGAGCAGTACTTC.